This TCR beta chain emerged from a study of blood T cells in healthy people across ages. Study details: T cells yielded about one barcoded beta molecule per two cells through template switching. Regarding the study as a whole: Roughly linear declines in TCR beta diversity per million T cells occurred with age.

A second roughly 7 to 11 cycle PCR used barcoded and J-beta primers. TCRdb recomputed calls from the 5' RACE reads with MiXCR, one row per CDR3 protein. The data contain about 800,000 distinct CDR3 sequences, 20% to 25% of them singletons. Worth noting for this clonotype: The antigen is undetermined.

This CDR3 is 15 amino acids long. Germline V gene sequence: CDR1 ENHRY, CDR2 SYGVKD. With 6 bases removed from V and 5 bases from J, the gap between germline ends came to 17 bases. The same data also contributed to another study, on T cells of mothers and their children. That investigation notes: Extraction yielded RNA that went, in full, into cDNA synthesis at about 1.6 ug per 15 ul. Every mother produced more than 10 million TCR beta CDR3 reads, whereas every child provided about 3 million.

The specimen was blood. This sequence joins TRBV10-3 and TRBJ1-5; TRBD1 might be the D (5 bases). This receptor was taken from a boy between 10 and 17 years old in good health. The CDR3 DNA follows: TGTGCCATCAGCCCTACAGAGGGGATGGATCAGCCCCAGCATTTT. This codes for CAISPTEGMDQPQHF.